This TCR beta chain emerged from a study of metastatic and nonmetastatic thyroid tumors (TCRdb year 2020). Context from the whole study: The researchers compared repertoires between peripheral blood samples and tumor or nodule tissue samples from patients with malignant or benign thyroid disease. The paper's findings and limits, for the study overall: TCR beta diversity was reported as significantly higher in malignant tumors than in benign nodules, in both blood and tumor samples.

Libraries were made using PCR. Sequencing was carried out with an Illumina HiSeq 4000. High-throughput sequencing was used to profile the CDR3 region of the TCR beta-chain in every patient. As for how the authors treated the data: The researchers built a classifier to tell apart papillary thyroid cancer patients with distant metastasis, based on CDR3 differences among clinicopathological groups. The Shannon index was used to assess repertoire diversity, and the Morisita-Horn index was used to assess tumor-blood repertoire similarity. The public reads were quality trimmed at Q25 with fastp and then assembled into clones with MiXCR by TCRdb, keeping productive beta chains. These V and J calls rely on TCRdb rather than the paper's analysis. For this sample the table gives some 15,000 clones, of which around 20% were detected only once. Of the sample, approximately 12% is held by the ten largest clones.

Before undergoing thyroid surgery, none of the patients had been given any kind of treatment. Using T-cell receptor beta sequencing, the study looked back at clinical samples from patients collected from the early 2010s to the late 2010s. This clone has a count of ten or more. What antigen it recognizes has not been identified. No base qualities exist here, and no much larger clone lies one base off it. CDR1 and CDR2 were assigned from the germline V gene as SGHTA and FQGNSA. Trimming at the junction amounts to 8 bases on V and 5 bases on J, and the germline ends lie 18 bases apart. Spanning cysteine to phenylalanine, the CDR3 consists of 14 amino acids. The entry retains the CDR3 DNA only, 42 bases that are in frame from base 1.

Recombination connected TRBV7-2 to TRBJ1-2; the D gene is perhaps TRBD1, from 6 matching bases. The receptor was derived from a female donor with papillary thyroid cancer or a benign thyroid nodule (not recorded which). Some clones in this sample may be carry-over from other donors' samples. The sample taken for sequencing was blood. The CDR3 in this case is CASAIVVTGYGYTF. The nucleotide sequence is TGTGCCAGCGCAATAGTAGTAACAGGGTATGGCTACACCTTC.